The present TCR beta chain was sequenced within a study of blood T cells in healthy people across ages. Turning to the study itself: About one barcoded beta molecule per two T cells was captured by template switching.

Researchers collected about 10 milliliters of peripheral blood from every single donor. Extractions gave at least 5 micrograms of total RNA per sample. CDR3 length: 11 residues. Germline values: CDR1 SNHLY, CDR2 FYNNEI. A sample-barcoded 5' primer and a J-beta primer mix were used in a second PCR of about 7 to 12 cycles. Via MiXCR, TCRdb re-called the 5' RACE reads, giving one row per CDR3 protein. The table shows about 1.8 million distinct CDR3 sequences, with 49% occurring only once. Findings of the study overall: Per million T cells, the diversity of TCR beta decreased roughly linearly as age advanced.

With regard to this clonotype: Its antigen is as yet unknown. At one of its ends the junction is not consistent with the germline gene, which may arise from a read error.

The receptor was isolated from a middle-aged woman in good health. The chain is built from TRBV2 and TRBJ2-7; D ambiguous. Material for sequencing was blood. The CDR3 bases are TGTGCCATCAGTGGTAGGTTCGAGCAGTACTTC. It encodes CAISGRFEQYF.